What follows are 11 T cell receptor beta chains derived from one specimen sequenced in a study of T cell responses to AZD1222 COVID-19 vaccine. Libraries were prepared by immunoSEQ multiplex PCR; TCRdb keeps only in-frame clonotypes and omits some of them. The table lists about 140,000 clones, 80% to 95% of them singletons, with approximately 1.7% in the top ten. The source was peripheral blood, collected on day 0 of AZD1222 vaccination. The receptors were gathered from an adult in good health.

V gene TRBV6-5 combines with J gene TRBJ1-3; D gene uncertain. This CDR3 has 13 amino acids. The germline V and J ends were trimmed by 6 bases and 10 bases, with 16 bases remaining between them. Germline CDR1 reads MNHEY; CDR2 reads SVGAGI. This chain's CDR3 is CASRGSAERTIYF. CDR3 DNA: TGTGCCAGCAGGGGGTCGGCAGAAAGGACCATATATTTT.

V is TRBV4-1 and J is TRBJ2-7, with D tentatively TRBD2 (5 bases). Looked up from germline, CDR1 is MGHRA and CDR2 is YSYEKL. Deletions cut 1 base from V and 4 bases from J, with 14 bases between. The CDR3 spans 15 residues. The CDR3 DNA reads TGCGCCAGCAGCCAAGTAAGAACAGACTATTACGAGCAGTACTTC. Translating it yields CASSQVRTDYYEQYF.

This clone was seen only once. The rearrangement uses TRBV10-2 and TRBJ1-3; no definite D call. Germline-derived CDR1 and CDR2 are WSHSY and SAAADI. V was cut by 6 bases and J by 0 bases, with 9 bases left in between. CDR3 length: 14 amino acids. In DNA, the CDR3 is TGCGCCAGCAGCCCTACTAGCTCTGGAAACACCATATATTTT. It translates to CASSPTSSGNTIYF.

The rearrangement links TRBV5-1 to TRBJ1-2, with D perhaps TRBD1 (6 bases). Germline lookup yields CDR1 SGHRS and CDR2 YFSETQ. This CDR3 has 15 amino acids. Between the trimmed V and J ends, which lost 4 bases and 4 bases, there was a span of 17 bases. The CDR3 loop reads CASSPGERYGYGYTF. The CDR3 bases are TGCGCCAGCAGCCCAGGGGAGCGGTATGGCTATGGCTACACCTTC.

The genes are TRBV7-2 and TRBJ1-3; no definite D call. This CDR3 region has 15 residues. Germline V gene lookup returns CDR1 SGHTA and CDR2 FQGNSA. Trimming shortened V by 0 bases and J by 2 bases, and 8 bases separated the two germline ends. The CDR3 nucleotides are TGTGCCAGCAGCTTAGCGCCCGTAGCTGGAAACACCATATATTTT. Its protein product is CASSLAPVAGNTIYF. The full variable domain, its missing parts supplied by reference TRBV7-2 and TRBJ1-3, is GAGVSQSPSNKVTEKGKDVELRCDPISGHTALYWYRQSLGQGLEFLIYFQGNSAPDKSGLPSDRFSAERTGGSVSTLTIQRTQQEDSAVYLCASSLAPVAGNTIYFGEGSWLTVV.

V gene TRBV11-1 combines with J gene TRBJ2-1; 9 bases line up with TRBD1. CDR1 is SGHAT and CDR2 is FQDESV in the germline V gene (reference sequence). The CDR3 contains 14 residues. The J segment lost 9 bases and the V segment lost 2 bases, leaving 5 bases of the junction unmatched. The CDR3, as DNA: TGTGCCAGCAGCTTATCAGGACAGGGGAGTGAGCAGTTCTTC. Amino acid sequence: CASSLSGQGSEQFF. The full variable domain, in which reference TRBV11-1 and TRBJ2-1 provide the parts outside the CDR3, is EAEVAQSPRYKITEKSQAVAFWCDPISGHATLYWYRQILGQGPELLVQFQDESVVDDSQLPKDRFSAERLKGVDSTLKIQPAELGDSAMYLCASSLSGQGSEQFFGPGTRLTVL.

The rearrangement links TRBV6-2 or TRBV6-3 to TRBJ2-7; unclear D gene. The CDR3 runs 13 residues. CDR1 and CDR2 (germline): MNHEY, SVGEGT. V gave up 0 bases and J gave up 4 bases, with 7 bases separating them. CDR3 loop: CASSYSDLYEQYF. Written as DNA, the CDR3 is TGTGCCAGCAGTTACTCGGACCTTTACGAGCAGTACTTC.

This clone was seen just once. The chain links TRBV7-9 to TRBJ1-6; maybe TRBD1 (6 bases). The V end lost 5 bases, the J end lost 7 bases, and 12 bases lay between the germline ends. This CDR3 is built from 14 residues. In germline, CDR1 is SEHNR, CDR2 FQNEAQ (reference sequence). The DNA of the CDR3 is TGTGCCAGCAGCCCGGGCAGGGGAAATTCACCCCTCCACTTT. Amino acids: CASSPGRGNSPLHF.

Details on this clone: The sample has other DNA sequences that encode this CDR3 too. The V gene is TRBV5-6, the J gene TRBJ2-7; no reliable D call. The V gene lost 2 bases and the J gene lost 1 base, with 1 base spanning the gap. The V gene's germline CDR1 is SGHDT and CDR2 YYEEEE. This CDR3 comprises 11 residues. The CDR3 sequence is CASSFSYEQYF. The CDR3 region has the DNA TGTGCCAGCAGCTTTTCCTACGAGCAGTACTTC. Based on the CDR3 plus reference TRBV5-6 and TRBJ2-7, the full variable domain is DAGVTQSPTHLIKTRGQQVTLRCSPKSGHDTVSWYQQALGQGPQFIFQYYEEEERQRGNFPDRFSGHQFPNYSSELNVNALLLGDSALYLCASSFSYEQYFGPGTRLTVT.

The V and J genes are TRBV27 and TRBJ2-5; maybe TRBD1 (5 bases). Germline-derived CDR1 and CDR2 are MNHEY and SMNVEV (reference sequence). This CDR3 contains 15 residues. Between the trimmed V and J ends, which lost 9 bases and 10 bases, there was a span of 27 bases. CDR3 in DNA: TGTGCCAGGGGGCCATCATTTGAAACCGACGTGGACCAGTACTTC. Protein sequence: CARGPSFETDVDQYF.

Here the CDR3 DNA reads TGTGCCAGCAGCTTCGGGGACCACACCATATATTTT. Its protein product is CASSFGDHTIYF. The chain employs TRBV7-9 and TRBJ1-3, with D perhaps matching TRBD1 (5 bases). The length of the CDR3 is 12 residues. Deletions cut 3 bases from V and 8 bases from J, with 8 bases between. CDR1 and CDR2 from the germline V gene are SEHNR and FQNEAQ (reference sequence).